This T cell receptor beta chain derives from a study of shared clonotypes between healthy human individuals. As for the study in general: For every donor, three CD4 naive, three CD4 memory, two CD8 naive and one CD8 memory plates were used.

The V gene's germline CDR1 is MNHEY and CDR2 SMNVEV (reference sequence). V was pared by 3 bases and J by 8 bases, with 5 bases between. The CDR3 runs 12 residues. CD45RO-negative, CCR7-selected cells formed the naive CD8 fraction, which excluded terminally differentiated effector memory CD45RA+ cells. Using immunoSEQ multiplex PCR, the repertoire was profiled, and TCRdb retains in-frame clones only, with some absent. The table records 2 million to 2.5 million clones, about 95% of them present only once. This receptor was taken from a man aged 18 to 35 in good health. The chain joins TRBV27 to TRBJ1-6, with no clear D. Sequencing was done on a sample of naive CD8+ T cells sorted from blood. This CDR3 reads CASSFGDSPLHF. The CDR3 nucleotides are TGTGCCAGCAGTTTTGGGGATTCACCCCTCCACTTT.